A single T cell receptor (beta chain) is shown here with its context. Profiled with immunoSEQ multiplex PCR; TCRdb holds only in-frame clones, not every one. The data show more than 75,000 clones, 80% to 85% seen once. There are 14 residues in the CDR3. CDR1 is SGHTA and CDR2 is FQGTGA in the germline V gene. Trimming removed 0 bases at V and 7 bases at J, with 10 bases between. The sample comes from a study of radiotherapy plus CTLA-4 blockade in lung cancer. The receptor was derived from a human donor with non-small cell lung cancer that progressed on radiotherapy plus ipilimumab. The sample here was peripheral blood, taken from a patient treated with radiotherapy plus ipilimumab. The V gene is TRBV7-3, the J gene TRBJ2-1, with D unresolved. The CDR3: CASSLTGPTNEQFF. CDR3 DNA sequence: TGTGCCAGCAGCTTAACAGGCCCAACTAATGAGCAGTTCTTC.